This entry concerns a single TCR beta chain. Antigen unknown. TCRdb itself ran the reads through MiXCR, one entry per CDR3 protein. The sample has hundreds of thousands of distinct CDR3 sequences, 30% to 35% seen once; the top ten hold roughly an eighth. The data were taken from a study of T cell repertoires in cytomegalovirus infection. The sequencing used cultured CD8+ T cells from PBMCs, collected from culture after CMV antigen stimulation. The receptor was isolated from a human donor in good health (CMV status not recorded). Some clones in this sample may be carry-over from other donors' samples.

The CDR3 here is CSALPGQGSYEQYV. CDR3 nucleotide sequence: TGCAGTGCTCTTCCGGGACAGGGGTCTTACGAGCAGTACGTC. This chain connects TRBV20-1 to TRBJ2-7; TRBD1 agrees at 10 bases. This CDR3 is built from 14 residues. The trim removed 5 bases at V and 4 bases at J, leaving 8 bases unmatched. Germline V CDR1 and CDR2: DFQATT, SNEGSKA (reference sequence).